This T cell receptor (beta chain) was documented in a study of T cell responses to AZD1222 COVID-19 vaccine. Comments on this clone: Its antigen remains unidentified.

The repertoire was sequenced with immunoSEQ multiplex PCR; TCRdb's copy has only in-frame clones and lacks some. The data show about 110,000 clones, about nine tenths seen once. General study points: A mostly white British donor set with more females was recruited, and clonal diversity was possibly underestimated. Nearly half of the spike-specific TCRs reportedly recognize variant regions that carry no mutations.

The sequencing here drew on peripheral blood, taken on day 0 of AZD1222 vaccination. This TCR was recovered from an adult in good health.

CDR3 region: CASSWRDITSYEQYF. CDR3 DNA: TGCGCCAGCAGCTGGAGGGACATAACGTCCTACGAGCAGTACTTC. The chain combines TRBV5-1 with TRBJ2-7; D possibly uses TRBD1 or TRBD2 (6 bases each). This CDR3 is built from 15 residues. V gave up 3 bases and J gave up 1 base, with 14 bases separating them. Germline CDR1 SGHRS, CDR2 YFSETQ.